The 18 T cell receptor beta chains below come from one sample, sequenced in a study of T cells in Graves' hyperthyroidism and ophthalmopathy. Amplified TCR beta CDR3 regions came from RNA transcripts. HTBI primers were the set used in a first-round RT-PCR of the TCR CDR3. A single record per CDR3 protein comes from TCRdb applying MiXCR to the multiplex PCR reads. The table shows about 640,000 distinct CDR3 sequences, with approximately 14% occurring only once. The material sequenced was blood. The receptors were gathered from a woman between 50 and 59 years old with Graves' ophthalmopathy.

This clonotype was observed at least ten times. This chain joins TRBV28 and TRBJ2-1; TRBD1 matches 11 bases. Germline lookup yields CDR1 MDHEN and CDR2 SYDVKM. The CDR3 spans 14 residues. The J segment lost 6 bases and the V segment lost 6 bases, leaving 4 bases of the junction unmatched. Written as DNA, the CDR3 is TGTGCCAGCAGACGGACAGGGGGCGGCAATGAGCAGTTCTTC. Translated: CASRRTGGGNEQFF. The variable domain in full, with the rest retrieved from reference TRBV28 and TRBJ2-1, is DVKVTQSSRYLVKRTGEKVFLECVQDMDHENMFWYRQDPGLGLRLIYFSYDVKMKEKGDIPEGYSVSREKKERFSLILESASTNQTSMYLCASRRTGGGNEQFFGPGTRLTVL.

The V gene is TRBV15, the J gene TRBJ2-6; 7 nucleotides agree with TRBD1. Germline V CDR1 and CDR2: LNHNV, YYDKDF (reference sequence). The CDR3 spans 16 residues. V was clipped by 9 bases and J by 0 bases; unmatched bases: 8. Here the CDR3 DNA reads TGTGCCACAATCAACGACAGGGCCTCTGGGGCCAACGTCCTGACTTTC. As protein: CATINDRASGANVLTF.

This clonotype has at least ten counts. The chain joins TRBV3-1 to TRBJ2-1; 10 positions agree with TRBD1. The J segment lost 6 bases and the V segment lost 8 bases, leaving 4 bases of the junction unmatched. This CDR3 has 13 amino acids. Germline V lookup: CDR1 LGHDT, CDR2 YNNKEL (reference sequence). CDR3 coding DNA: TGTGCCAGCGGATGGACAGGGGGCAATGAGCAGTTCTTC. This encodes CASGWTGGNEQFF.

There are a few counts of this clonotype. The chain is built from TRBV10-3 and TRBJ2-1; 7 bases align to TRBD2. The CDR3 is made up of 13 amino acids. V shed 10 bases, J shed 0 bases, and the junction held 3 bases outside the gene matches. CDR1 is ENHRY, CDR2 SYGVKD, per germline. Here the CDR3 DNA reads TGTGCCACCGGGGGGAGCTCCTACAATGAGCAGTTCTTC. Encoded protein: CATGGSSYNEQFF.

This clonotype was seen many times. The V and J genes are TRBV3-1 and TRBJ2-7, with a weak D call TRBD1 (6 bases). Looked up from germline, CDR1 is LGHDT and CDR2 is YNNKEL (reference sequence). The CDR3 spans 15 residues. Trimming left V 1 base short and J 0 bases short, with 10 bases between. The CDR3 bases are TGTGCCAGCAGCCAAGGGACAGTTCGCTCCTACGAGCAGTACTTC. Translated: CASSQGTVRSYEQYF.

This clonotype appeared many times. V is TRBV19 and J is TRBJ1-5; 10 bases align to TRBD1. V was pared by 3 bases and J by 3 bases, with 5 bases of the junction left unmatched. The V gene's germline CDR1 is LNHDA and CDR2 SQIVND (reference sequence). There are 16 residues in the CDR3. CDR3 amino acids: CASSIVGTGVNQPQHF. The CDR3 DNA follows: TGTGCCAGTAGTATCGTGGGGACAGGGGTCAATCAGCCCCAGCATTTT.

This clonotype has at least ten counts. The CDR3, as DNA: TGTGCCAGCAGTCCGCCTGCGAGCTCCTACGAGCAGTACTTC. Residues: CASSPPASSYEQYF. The chain combines TRBV28 with TRBJ2-7; D is unresolved. The CDR3 spans 14 residues. Germline V gene data show CDR1 as MDHEN and CDR2 as SYDVKM. Trimming shortened V by 5 bases and J by 0 bases, and 11 bases separated the two germline ends.

This clonotype has ten or more counts. The gene calls are TRBV14 and TRBJ2-1, with 7 bases lining up with TRBD2. Germline V CDR1 and CDR2: SGHDN, FVKESK. V shed 2 bases and J 2 bases; nucleotides not matched to a gene: 6. The length of the CDR3 is 16 residues. The CDR3 reads CASSQYPGGTYNEQFF. Written as DNA, the CDR3 is TGTGCCAGCAGCCAATATCCGGGAGGTACCTACAATGAGCAGTTCTTC.

In its sample, this clonotype was seen many times. As DNA, the CDR3 is TGTGCCAGCAGCCATGTCGGTACGCAAGATACGCAGTATTTT. Amino acid sequence: CASSHVGTQDTQYF. The chain couples TRBV3-1 to TRBJ2-3; D is uncertain. V was trimmed by 3 bases and J by 5 bases, leaving 12 bases between them. The CDR3 length is 14 residues. In germline, CDR1 is LGHDT, CDR2 YNNKEL (reference sequence).

The V gene is TRBV4-1, the J gene TRBJ2-3; tentatively, D is TRBD1 (6 bases). The CDR3 contains 19 residues. Per the germline V gene, CDR1 is MGHRA and CDR2 is YSYEKL. Deletions cut 0 bases from V and 1 base from J, with 20 bases between. The CDR3 here is CASSQDRDINFEGTDTQYF. The CDR3 bases are TGCGCCAGCAGCCAAGACCGGGACATCAACTTTGAGGGCACAGATACGCAGTATTTT.

This clonotype came up a few times. The chain links TRBV27 to TRBJ1-2; TRBD1 matches at 9 bases. The CDR3 has 14 amino acids. V was pared by 7 bases and J by 7 bases, with 10 bases of the junction left unmatched. CDR1 is MNHEY and CDR2 is SMNVEV in the germline V gene (reference sequence). In DNA, the CDR3 is TGTGCCAGCAAACCTACAGGGGGCGGTTTTGGCTACACCTTC. Residues: CASKPTGGGFGYTF.

This clonotype was seen many times. The chain uses TRBV20-1 and TRBJ2-3; possibly TRBD1 for D (5 bases). The germline gives CDR1 DFQATT, CDR2 SNEGSKA (reference sequence). V lost 3 bases and J 4 bases, leaving 20 bases between the germline ends. This CDR3 is built from 16 residues. The CDR3, as DNA: TGCAGTGCTAGCGTTTTGCAGGGCCGAAGCTCAGATACGCAGTATTTT. Translation gives CSASVLQGRSSDTQYF.

As regards this clonotype: The junction shows a germline mismatch at one end, possibly a read error. The chain recombines TRBV14 with TRBJ2-1; TRBD2 agrees at 7 bases. CDR1 and CDR2 from the germline V gene are SGHDN and FVKESK. This CDR3 has 15 residues. The DNA for the CDR3 is TGTGCCAGCAGCCAAAGGACTAGAGTTTACAATAAGCAGTTCTTC. Its translation is CASSQRTRVYNKQFF.

The rearrangement joins TRBV6-9 to TRBJ2-1, with D perhaps matching TRBD1 (6 bases). Germline V gives CDR1 MNHGY, CDR2 SVAAGI. This CDR3 region has 16 residues. Trimming removed 3 bases from V and 6 bases from J, with 18 bases in between. DNA for the CDR3: TGTGCCAGCAGTTACACCCTTGCCAGGGGATCCAATGAGCAGTTCTTC. It specifies CASSYTLARGSNEQFF.

This clonotype was seen many times. CDR3 coding DNA: TGTGCCAGCAGTCAATCGAAGGTGGCGTCCGAGCAGTACTTC. Its translation: CASSQSKVASEQYF. The V and J genes are TRBV6-2 or TRBV6-3 and TRBJ2-7, with D hard to call. V dropped 5 bases and J dropped 6 bases, with 17 bases sitting between them. Germline CDR1 MNHEY, CDR2 SVGEGT. The CDR3 spans 14 residues.

CDR3 region: CASSRTSDRNYGYTF. CDR3 nucleotides: TGTGCCAGCAGTCGGACATCCGACCGTAACTATGGCTACACCTTC. The V and J genes are TRBV12-3 or TRBV12-4 and TRBJ1-2; D perhaps matches TRBD1 (5 bases). The germline V and J ends were trimmed by 5 bases and 1 base, with 14 bases remaining between them. The CDR3 runs to 15 residues.

This clonotype was counted many times. The chain employs TRBV3-1 and TRBJ2-1; maybe TRBD2 (6 bases). The length of the CDR3 is 13 residues. Deletions cut 7 bases from V and 7 bases from J, with 14 bases between. CDR1 and CDR2 from the germline V gene are LGHDT and YNNKEL (reference sequence). The DNA for the CDR3 is TGTGCCAGCAAAAAGTACGGAGGGAATGAGCAGTTCTTC. This sequence encodes CASKKYGGNEQFF.

This clonotype was counted at least ten times. The chain combines TRBV20-1 with TRBJ1-6; 8 bases align to TRBD1. The V gene's germline CDR1 is DFQATT and CDR2 SNEGSKA (reference sequence). With V trimmed by 5 bases and J by 7 bases, 7 bases remained unmatched. This CDR3 has 14 residues. The DNA for the CDR3 is TGCAGTGCTCGGCAGGGGGCAGGAAATTCACCCCTCCACTTT. Protein sequence: CSARQGAGNSPLHF.